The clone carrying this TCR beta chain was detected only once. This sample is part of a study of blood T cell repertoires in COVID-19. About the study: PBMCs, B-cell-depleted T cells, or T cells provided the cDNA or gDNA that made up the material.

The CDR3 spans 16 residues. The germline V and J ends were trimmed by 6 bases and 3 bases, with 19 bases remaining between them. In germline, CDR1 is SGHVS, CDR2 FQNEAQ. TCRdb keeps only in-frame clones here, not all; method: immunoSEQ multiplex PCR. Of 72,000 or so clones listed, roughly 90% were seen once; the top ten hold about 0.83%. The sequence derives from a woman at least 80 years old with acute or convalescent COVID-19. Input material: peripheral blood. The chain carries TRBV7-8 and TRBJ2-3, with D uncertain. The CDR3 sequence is CASRPRPTLQTDTQYF. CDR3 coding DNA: TGTGCCAGCAGGCCTAGGCCAACCCTCCAAACAGATACGCAGTATTTT.